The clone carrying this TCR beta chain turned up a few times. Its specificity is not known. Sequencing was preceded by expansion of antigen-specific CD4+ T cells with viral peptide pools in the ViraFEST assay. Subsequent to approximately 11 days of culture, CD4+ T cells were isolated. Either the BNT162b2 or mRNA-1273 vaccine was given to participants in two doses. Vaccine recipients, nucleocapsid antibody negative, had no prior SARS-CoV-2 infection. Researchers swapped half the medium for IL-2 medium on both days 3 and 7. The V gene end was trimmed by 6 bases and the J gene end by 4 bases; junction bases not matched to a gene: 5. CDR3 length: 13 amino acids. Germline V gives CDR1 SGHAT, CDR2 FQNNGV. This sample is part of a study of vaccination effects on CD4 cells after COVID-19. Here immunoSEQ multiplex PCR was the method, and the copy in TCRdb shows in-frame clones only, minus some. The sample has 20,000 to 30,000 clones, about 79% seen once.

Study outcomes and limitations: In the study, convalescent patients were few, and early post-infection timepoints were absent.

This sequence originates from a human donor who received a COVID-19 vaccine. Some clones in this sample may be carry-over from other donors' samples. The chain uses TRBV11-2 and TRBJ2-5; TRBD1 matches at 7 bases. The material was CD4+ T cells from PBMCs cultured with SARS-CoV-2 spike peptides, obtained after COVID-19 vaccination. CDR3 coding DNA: TGTGCCAGCAGAGGGACAGTGGTAGAGACCCAGTACTTC. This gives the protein CASRGTVVETQYF. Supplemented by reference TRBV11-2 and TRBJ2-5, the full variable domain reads EAGVAQSPRYKIIEKRQSVAFWCNPISGHATLYWYQQILGQGPKLLIQFQNNGVVDDSQLPKDRFSAERLKGVDSTLKIQPAKLEDSAVYLCASRGTVVETQYFGPGTRLLVL.